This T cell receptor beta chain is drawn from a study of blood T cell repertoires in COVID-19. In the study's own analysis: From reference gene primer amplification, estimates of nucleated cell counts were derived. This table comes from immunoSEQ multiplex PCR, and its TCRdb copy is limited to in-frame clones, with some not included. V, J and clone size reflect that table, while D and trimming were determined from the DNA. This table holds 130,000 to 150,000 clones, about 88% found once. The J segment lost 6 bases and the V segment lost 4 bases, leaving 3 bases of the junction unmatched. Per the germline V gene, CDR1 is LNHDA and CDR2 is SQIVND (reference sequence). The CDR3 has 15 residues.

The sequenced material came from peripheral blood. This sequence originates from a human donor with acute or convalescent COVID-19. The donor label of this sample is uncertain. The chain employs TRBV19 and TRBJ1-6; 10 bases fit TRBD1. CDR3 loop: CASSRQGAGNSPLHF. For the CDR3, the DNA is TGTGCCAGTAGTAGACAGGGGGCGGGTAATTCACCCCTCCACTTT.